This TCR beta chain was captured in a study of T cells in Graves' hyperthyroidism and ophthalmopathy. The CDR3 consists of 15 residues. Germline V gives CDR1 LGHDT, CDR2 YNNKEL (reference sequence). The V end was cut by 1 base, the J end by 4 bases, with 13 bases between. Regions amplified from RNA transcripts were the TCR beta CDR3 regions. Using the HTBI primer set, a first-round RT-PCR was run on the TCR CDR3. Using its own MiXCR run on the multiplex PCR reads, TCRdb lists one record per CDR3 protein. The table includes over 300,000 distinct CDR3 sequences, approximately 13% detected once. This clonotype was recorded many times.

The J gene is TRBJ2-5, the V gene TRBV3-1; a weak D match, TRBD1 (5 bases). Material: blood. This sequence originates from a woman aged 60-75 years with Graves' hyperthyroidism. CDR3 region: CASSQVSQGGETQYF. For the CDR3, the DNA is TGTGCCAGCAGCCAAGTAAGTCAGGGTGGAGAGACCCAGTACTTC.